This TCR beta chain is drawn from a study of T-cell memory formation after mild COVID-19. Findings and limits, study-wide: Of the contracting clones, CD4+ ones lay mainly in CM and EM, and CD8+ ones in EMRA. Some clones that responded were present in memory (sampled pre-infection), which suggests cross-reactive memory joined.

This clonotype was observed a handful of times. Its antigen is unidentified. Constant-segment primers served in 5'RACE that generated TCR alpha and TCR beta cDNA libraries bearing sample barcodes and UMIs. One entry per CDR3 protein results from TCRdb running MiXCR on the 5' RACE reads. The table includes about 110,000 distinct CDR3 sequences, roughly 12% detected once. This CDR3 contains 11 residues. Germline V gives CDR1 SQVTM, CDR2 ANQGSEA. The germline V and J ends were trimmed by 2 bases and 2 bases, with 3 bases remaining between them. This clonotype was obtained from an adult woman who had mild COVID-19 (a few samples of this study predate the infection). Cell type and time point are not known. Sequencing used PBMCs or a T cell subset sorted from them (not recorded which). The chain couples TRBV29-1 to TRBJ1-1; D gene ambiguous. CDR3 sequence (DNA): TGCAGCGTTGAAAGTAACACTGAAGCTTTCTTT. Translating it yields CSVESNTEAFF. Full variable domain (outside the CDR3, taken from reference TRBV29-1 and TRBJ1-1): SAVISQKPSRDICQRGTSLTIQCQVDSQVTMMFWYRQQPGQSLTLIATANQGSEATYESGFVIDKFPISRPNLTFSTLTVSNMSPEDSSIYLCSVESNTEAFFGQGTRLTVV.